The entry below gives a single TCR beta chain sequence along with its context. The sample belongs to a study of blood T cell repertoires in COVID-19. Study details: Sites in the United States, Italy and Spain provided acute and convalescent COVID-19 samples. PBMCs, B-cell-depleted T cells, or T cells provided the cDNA or gDNA that made up the material.

The CDR3 extends over 15 amino acids. CDR1 is SEHNR and CDR2 is FQNEAQ in the germline V gene (reference sequence). The V and J ends lost 6 bases and 2 bases, in that order; junction bases with no gene match: 7. Assay used: immunoSEQ multiplex PCR; TCRdb lists only in-frame clones, some missing. Among about 68,000 clones listed, 80% to 85% were seen once. Sequencing was performed on peripheral blood. This chain joins TRBV7-9 and TRBJ1-1; 9 bases match TRBD1. The receptor was isolated from a man aged 50-60 years with active COVID-19. CDR3 nucleotides: TGTGCCAGCAGTTCCGGGGACAGGGACAACACTGAAGCTTTCTTT. Its protein is CASSSGDRDNTEAFF.